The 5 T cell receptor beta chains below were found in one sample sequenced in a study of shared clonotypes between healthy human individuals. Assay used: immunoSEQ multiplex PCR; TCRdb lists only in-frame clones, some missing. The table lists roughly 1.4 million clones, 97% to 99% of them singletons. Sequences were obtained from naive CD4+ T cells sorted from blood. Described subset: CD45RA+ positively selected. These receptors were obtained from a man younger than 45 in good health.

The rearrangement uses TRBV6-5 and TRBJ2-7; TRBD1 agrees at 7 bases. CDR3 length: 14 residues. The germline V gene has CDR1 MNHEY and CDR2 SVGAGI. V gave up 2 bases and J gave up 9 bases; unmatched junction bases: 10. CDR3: CASSYGTEMDTQYF. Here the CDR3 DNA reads TGTGCCAGCAGTTACGGGACAGAAATGGACACGCAGTACTTC.

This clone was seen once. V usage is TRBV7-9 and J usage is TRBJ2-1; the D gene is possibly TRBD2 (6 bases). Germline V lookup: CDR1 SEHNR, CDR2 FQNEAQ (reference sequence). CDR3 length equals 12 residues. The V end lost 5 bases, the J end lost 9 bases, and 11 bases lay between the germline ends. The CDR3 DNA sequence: TGTGCCAGCAGCGAGACTAGTCGTGAGCAGTTCTTC. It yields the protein CASSETSREQFF.

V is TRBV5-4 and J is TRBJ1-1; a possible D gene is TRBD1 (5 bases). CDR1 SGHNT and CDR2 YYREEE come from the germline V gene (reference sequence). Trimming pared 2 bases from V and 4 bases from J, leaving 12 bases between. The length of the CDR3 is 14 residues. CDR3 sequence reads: CASSLSQGSTEAFF. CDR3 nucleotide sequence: TGTGCCAGCAGCTTAAGCCAGGGTAGCACTGAAGCTTTCTTT.

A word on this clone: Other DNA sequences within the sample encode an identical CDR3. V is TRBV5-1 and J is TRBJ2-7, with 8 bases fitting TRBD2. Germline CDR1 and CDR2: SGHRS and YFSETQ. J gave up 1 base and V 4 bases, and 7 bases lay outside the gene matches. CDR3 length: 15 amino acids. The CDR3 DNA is TGCGCCAGCAGCCCAGGAGCGGGAGTTTCCTACGAGCAGTACTTC. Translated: CASSPGAGVSYEQYF.

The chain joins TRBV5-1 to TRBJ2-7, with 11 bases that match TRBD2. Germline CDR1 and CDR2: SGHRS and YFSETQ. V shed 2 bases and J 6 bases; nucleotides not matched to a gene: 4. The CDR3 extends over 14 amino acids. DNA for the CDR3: TGCGCCAGCAGCTTAGGGACTAGCGGTATCGAGCAGTACTTC. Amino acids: CASSLGTSGIEQYF.